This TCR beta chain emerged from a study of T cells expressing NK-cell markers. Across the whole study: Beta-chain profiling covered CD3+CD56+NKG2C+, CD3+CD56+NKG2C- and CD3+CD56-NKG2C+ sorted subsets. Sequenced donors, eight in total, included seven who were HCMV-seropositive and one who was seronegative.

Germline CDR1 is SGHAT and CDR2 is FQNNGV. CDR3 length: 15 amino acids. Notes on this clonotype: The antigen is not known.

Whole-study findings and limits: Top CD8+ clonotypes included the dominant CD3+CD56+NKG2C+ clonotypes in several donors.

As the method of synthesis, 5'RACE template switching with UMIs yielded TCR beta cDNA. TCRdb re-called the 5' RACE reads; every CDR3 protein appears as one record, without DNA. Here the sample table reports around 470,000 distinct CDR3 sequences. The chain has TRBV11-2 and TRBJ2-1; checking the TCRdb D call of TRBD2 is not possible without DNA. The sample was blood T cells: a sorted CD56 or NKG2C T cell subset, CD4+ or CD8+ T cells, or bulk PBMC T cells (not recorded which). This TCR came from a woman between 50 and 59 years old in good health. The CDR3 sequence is CASRRLLAGRNEQFF.